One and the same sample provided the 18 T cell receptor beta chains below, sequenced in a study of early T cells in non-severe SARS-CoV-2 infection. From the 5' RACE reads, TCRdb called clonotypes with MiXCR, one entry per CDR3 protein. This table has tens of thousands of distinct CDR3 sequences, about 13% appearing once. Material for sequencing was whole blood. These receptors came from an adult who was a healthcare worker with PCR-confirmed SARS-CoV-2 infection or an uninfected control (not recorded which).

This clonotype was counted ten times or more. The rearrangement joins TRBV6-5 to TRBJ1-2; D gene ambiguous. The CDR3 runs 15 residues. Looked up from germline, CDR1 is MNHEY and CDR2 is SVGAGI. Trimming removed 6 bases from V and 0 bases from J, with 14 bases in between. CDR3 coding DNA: TGTGCCAGCAGGCGACAAGGGAGATCTAACTATGGCTACACCTTC. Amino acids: CASRRQGRSNYGYTF.

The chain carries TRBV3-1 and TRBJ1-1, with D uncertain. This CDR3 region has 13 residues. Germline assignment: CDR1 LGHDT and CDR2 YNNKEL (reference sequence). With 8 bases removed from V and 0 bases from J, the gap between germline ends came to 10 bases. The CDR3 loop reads CASVNSMNTEAFF. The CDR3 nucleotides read TGTGCCAGCGTGAACAGTATGAACACTGAAGCTTTCTTT.

The CDR3 is CASSHQQNTEAFF. The DNA for the CDR3 is TGTGCCAGCAGCCATCAGCAGAACACTGAAGCTTTCTTT. The gene calls are TRBV16 and TRBJ1-1; D call uncertain. CDR1 and CDR2 from the germline V gene are KGHSY and FQNENV. The CDR3 consists of 13 residues. With 3 bases removed from V and 1 base from J, the gap between germline ends came to 6 bases.

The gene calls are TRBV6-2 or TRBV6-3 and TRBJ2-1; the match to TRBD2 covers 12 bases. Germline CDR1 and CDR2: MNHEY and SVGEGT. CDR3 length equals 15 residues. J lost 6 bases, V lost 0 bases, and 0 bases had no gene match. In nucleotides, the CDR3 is TGTGCCAGCAGTTACTCGGGACTAGCGGGCAATGAGCAGTTCTTC. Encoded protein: CASSYSGLAGNEQFF.

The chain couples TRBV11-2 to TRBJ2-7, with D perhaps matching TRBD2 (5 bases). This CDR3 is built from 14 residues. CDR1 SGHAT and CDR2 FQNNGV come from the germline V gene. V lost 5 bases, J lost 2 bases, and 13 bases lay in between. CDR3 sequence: CASSLPGLTYEQYF. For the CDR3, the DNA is TGTGCCAGCAGCCTCCCGGGGTTGACCTACGAGCAGTACTTC.

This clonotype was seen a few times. Written as DNA, the CDR3 is TGTGCCAGCAGCCAAGATGGTAGCGGGAGTTACACCGGGGAGCTGTTTTTT. Amino acids: CASSQDGSGSYTGELFF. The chain combines TRBV3-1 with TRBJ2-2; 9 bases fit TRBD2. This CDR3 is built from 17 residues. After removal of 0 bases from V and 3 bases from J, the junction contained 5 bases not matched to a gene. The germline V gene has CDR1 LGHDT and CDR2 YNNKEL (reference sequence).

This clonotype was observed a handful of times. The CDR3 here is CASSARTGTYSNQPQHF. The DNA for the CDR3 is TGTGCCAGCAGCGCCAGGACAGGCACTTATAGCAATCAGCCCCAGCATTTT. J is TRBJ1-5 and V is TRBV7-8; 7 nucleotides match TRBD1. CDR1 and CDR2 (germline): SGHVS, FQNEAQ. The V segment lost 5 bases and the J segment 0 bases; nucleotides outside the gene matches: 10. This CDR3 has 17 residues.

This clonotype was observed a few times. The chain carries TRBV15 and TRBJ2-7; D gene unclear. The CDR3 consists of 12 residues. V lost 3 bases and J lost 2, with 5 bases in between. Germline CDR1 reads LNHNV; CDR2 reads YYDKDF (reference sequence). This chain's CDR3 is CATSRDPYEQYF. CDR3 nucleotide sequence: TGTGCCACCAGCAGGGACCCCTACGAGCAGTACTTC.

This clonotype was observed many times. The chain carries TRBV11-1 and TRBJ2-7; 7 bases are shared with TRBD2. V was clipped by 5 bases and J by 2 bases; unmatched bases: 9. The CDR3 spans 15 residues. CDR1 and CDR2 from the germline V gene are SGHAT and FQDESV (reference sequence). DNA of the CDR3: TGTGCCAGCAGCATACTAGCGATTAAAACCTACGAGCAGTACTTC. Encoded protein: CASSILAIKTYEQYF.

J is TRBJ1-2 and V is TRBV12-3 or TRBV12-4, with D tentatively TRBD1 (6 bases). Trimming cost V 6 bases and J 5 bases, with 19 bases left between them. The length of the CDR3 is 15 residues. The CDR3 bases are TGTGCCAGCAGCAATTCAGGGGCGGGACGATATGGCTACACCTTC. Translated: CASSNSGAGRYGYTF.

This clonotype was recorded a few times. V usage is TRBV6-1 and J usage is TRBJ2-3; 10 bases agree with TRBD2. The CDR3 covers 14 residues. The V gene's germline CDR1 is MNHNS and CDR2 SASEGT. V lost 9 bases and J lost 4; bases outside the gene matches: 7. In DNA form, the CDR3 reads TGTGCCAGTGTCGAGCGGGGGGGCCCAGATACGCAGTATTTT. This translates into CASVERGGPDTQYF.

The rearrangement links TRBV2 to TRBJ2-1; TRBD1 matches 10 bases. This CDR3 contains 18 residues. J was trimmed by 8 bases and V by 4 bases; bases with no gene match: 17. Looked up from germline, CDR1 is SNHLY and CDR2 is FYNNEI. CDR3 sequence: CASSVFGTGDPRVDEQFF. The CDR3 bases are TGTGCCAGCAGTGTATTTGGGACAGGGGATCCCCGGGTGGATGAGCAGTTCTTC.

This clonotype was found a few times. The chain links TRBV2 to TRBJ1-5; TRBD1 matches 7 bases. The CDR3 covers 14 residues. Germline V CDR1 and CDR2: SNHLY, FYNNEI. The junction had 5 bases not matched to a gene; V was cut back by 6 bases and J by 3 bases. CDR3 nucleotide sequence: TGTGCCAGCAGGGAGACAGGGCCCAATCAGCCCCAGCATTTT. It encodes CASRETGPNQPQHF. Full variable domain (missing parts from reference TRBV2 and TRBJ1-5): EPEVTQTPSHQVTQMGQEVILRCVPISNHLYFYWYRQILGQKVEFLVSFYNNEISEKSEIFDDQFSVERPDGSNFTLKIRSTKLEDSAMYFCASRETGPNQPQHFGDGTRLSIL.

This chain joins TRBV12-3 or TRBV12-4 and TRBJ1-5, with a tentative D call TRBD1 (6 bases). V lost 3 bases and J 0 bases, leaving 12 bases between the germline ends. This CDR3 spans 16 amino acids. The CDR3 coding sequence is TGTGCCAGCAGTTTTTCAGGGGCCCTTAGCAATCAGCCCCAGCATTTT. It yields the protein CASSFSGALSNQPQHF.

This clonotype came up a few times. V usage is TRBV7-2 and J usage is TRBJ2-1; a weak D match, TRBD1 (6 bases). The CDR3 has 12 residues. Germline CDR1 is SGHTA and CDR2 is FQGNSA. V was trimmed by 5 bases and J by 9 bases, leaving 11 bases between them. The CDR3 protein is CASSQDRSEQFF. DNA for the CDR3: TGTGCCAGCAGCCAAGACAGGAGTGAGCAGTTCTTC.

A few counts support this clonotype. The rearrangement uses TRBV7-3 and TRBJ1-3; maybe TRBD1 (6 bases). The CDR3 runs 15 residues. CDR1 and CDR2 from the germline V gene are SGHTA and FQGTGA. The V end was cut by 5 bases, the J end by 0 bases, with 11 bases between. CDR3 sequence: CASSLTGSSGNTIYF. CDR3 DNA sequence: TGTGCCAGCAGCCTTACAGGGAGCTCTGGAAACACCATATATTTT.

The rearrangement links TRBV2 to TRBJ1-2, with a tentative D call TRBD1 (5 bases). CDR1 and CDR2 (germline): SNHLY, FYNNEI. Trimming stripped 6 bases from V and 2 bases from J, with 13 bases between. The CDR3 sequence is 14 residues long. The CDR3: CASRQWGDNYGYTF. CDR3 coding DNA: TGTGCCAGCAGACAGTGGGGCGACAACTATGGCTACACCTTC.

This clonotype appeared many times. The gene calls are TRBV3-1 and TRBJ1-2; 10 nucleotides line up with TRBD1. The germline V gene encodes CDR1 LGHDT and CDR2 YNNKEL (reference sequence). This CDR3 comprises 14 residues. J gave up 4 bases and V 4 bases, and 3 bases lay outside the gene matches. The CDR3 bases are TGTGCCAGCAGCCGGACAGGGGGTGTCTATGGCTACACCTTC. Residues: CASSRTGGVYGYTF.